Following are 10 T cell receptor beta chains from one sample sequenced in a study of Graves' ophthalmopathy and Graves' hyperthyroidism. RNA served as the template for amplifying TCR beta CDR3 regions. HTBI primers were used in a first-round RT-PCR, which preceded a second-round multiplex PCR. TCRdb analysed the multiplex PCR reads with MiXCR anew, one entry per CDR3 protein. The sample lists about 740,000 distinct CDR3 sequences; approximately 40% were seen once. Material: peripheral blood. Every receptor here comes from an adult man with Graves' ophthalmopathy.

This clonotype was detected many times. V gene TRBV7-9 combines with J gene TRBJ1-3, with TRBD1 as a possible D gene (5 bases). This CDR3 is 17 amino acids long. In germline, CDR1 is SEHNR, CDR2 FQNEAQ (reference sequence). V lost 1 base and J 4 bases, leaving 17 bases between the germline ends. The CDR3 sequence: CASSLVGREGFGNTIYF. CDR3 nucleotide sequence: TGTGCCAGCAGCTTAGTGGGCAGGGAAGGTTTCGGAAACACCATATATTTT.

This clonotype was detected only a few times. The rearrangement uses TRBV6-5 and TRBJ1-1; TRBD1 aligns across 8 bases. The CDR3 contains 13 residues. Trimming took 6 bases from V and 11 from J; bases not matched to a gene: 11. CDR1 and CDR2 (germline): MNHEY, SVGAGI. The CDR3 spells CASSFQETGDAFF. CDR3 DNA sequence: TGTGCCAGCAGCTTCCAGGAGACAGGGGATGCTTTCTTT.

Concerning this clonotype itself: Given a much more abundant clone one base away, this may be a read error. V gene TRBV29-1 combines with J gene TRBJ2-7; possibly TRBD1 for D (6 bases). Germline CDR1 is SQVTM and CDR2 is ANQGSEA. Deletions cut 1 base from V and 3 bases from J, with 13 bases between. CDR3 length: 14 residues. The CDR3 here is CSVEVGGQFYEQYF. The CDR3 nucleotides read TGCAGCGTTGAAGTAGGTGGACAGTTCTACGAGCAGTACTTC.

The chain carries TRBV9 and TRBJ2-6; D uncertain. Per germline, CDR1 SGDLS and CDR2 YYNGEE. V lost 6 bases to trimming and J lost 0 bases, with 16 bases between them. The CDR3 spans 17 residues. The CDR3 region has the DNA TGTGCCAGCATCGATTGGTCAGACCTCTCTGGGGCCAACGTCCTGACTTTC. Translation: CASIDWSDLSGANVLTF.

The rearrangement uses TRBV7-9 and TRBJ1-2, with TRBD1 as a possible D gene (6 bases). The CDR3 is 15 residues long. Germline-derived CDR1 and CDR2 are SEHNR and FQNEAQ (reference sequence). V lost 0 bases to trimming and J lost 7 bases, with 15 bases between them. The CDR3 DNA reads as TGTGCCAGCAGCTTAGCTCGAGGGGGGGATCCTGGCTACACCTTC. Its translation is CASSLARGGDPGYTF. Combining the CDR3 with reference TRBV7-9 and TRBJ1-2 gives the whole variable domain DTGVSQNPRHKITKRGQNVTFRCDPISEHNRLYWYRQTLGQGPEFLTYFQNEAQLEKSRLLSDRFSAERPKGSFSTLEIQRTEQGDSAMYLCASSLARGGDPGYTFGSGTRLTVV.

As to this clonotype: One end of the junction is discordant with germline, which a read error may explain. The chain couples TRBV7-3 to TRBJ2-7; D is perhaps TRBD1 (5 bases). This CDR3 has 13 amino acids. Germline CDR1 SGHTA, CDR2 FQGTGA. CDR3 coding DNA: TGTGCCAGCAGTTTAACAGGCGACGACGAGCAGTACTTC. As protein: CASSLTGDDEQYF.

CDR3 sequence reads: CASSKEGITNTDTQYF. CDR3 DNA sequence: TGTGCCAGCAGCAAGGAGGGGATCACTAACACAGATACGCAGTATTTT. This chain links TRBV5-4 with TRBJ2-3, with a weak D call TRBD2 (6 bases). The CDR3 runs 16 residues. CDR1 and CDR2 from the germline V gene are SGHNT and YYREEE (reference sequence). V was pared by 4 bases and J by 2 bases, with 17 bases between.

The table lists this clonotype with many counts. The chain joins TRBV24-1 to TRBJ2-5, with D possibly matching TRBD2 (5 bases). The CDR3 extends over 15 amino acids. Germline V gene sequence: CDR1 KGHDR, CDR2 SFDVKD. V lost 2 bases, J lost 1 base, and 10 bases lay in between. The CDR3 reads CATSDSRGPQETQYF. The DNA of the CDR3 is TGTGCCACCAGTGATTCCCGGGGTCCCCAAGAGACCCAGTACTTC.

To note about this clonotype: A much larger clone differs by one base, so this may be a read error. This rearrangement joins TRBV5-1 to TRBJ1-1; tentatively, D is TRBD1 (5 bases). The CDR3 contains 16 residues. CDR1 SGHRS and CDR2 YFSETQ come from the germline V gene. The V and J ends lost 4 bases and 0 bases respectively, with 16 bases between them. The CDR3 region is CASSDSGAGMNTEAFF. CDR3 sequence (DNA): TGCGCCAGCAGCGACTCCGGGGCAGGCATGAACACTGAAGCTTTCTTT.

This clonotype was recorded at least ten times. The chain couples TRBV24-1 to TRBJ1-5; the match to TRBD1 covers 12 bases. Germline V gives CDR1 KGHDR, CDR2 SFDVKD. The CDR3 runs to 16 residues. Trimming at V came to 4 bases and at J to 7 bases, leaving 7 bases not matched to a gene. The CDR3 DNA sequence: TGTGCCACCAGTGACCCAGGGACAGGGGGCCGCCAGCCCCAGCATTTT. Its protein is CATSDPGTGGRQPQHF.